This T cell receptor (beta chain) appears in the sequencing data of a study of PD-L1 blockade in urothelial cancer. TCRdb's copy holds only in-frame clones and misses some; the assay was immunoSEQ multiplex PCR. The data show around 79,000 clones, approximately 80% seen once. This CDR3 is 15 amino acids long. V was trimmed by 5 bases and J by 4 bases, leaving 14 bases between them. Germline lookup yields CDR1 MNHEY and CDR2 SMNVEV (reference sequence). Noted time point: pretreatment peripheral blood. The V call is TRBV27, the J call TRBJ2-2, with D perhaps matching TRBD1 (5 bases). The source of this sequence is a man in his forties with urothelial cancer. This specimen was PBMCs, taken around atezolizumab (anti-PD-L1) treatment. The CDR3 region is CASSLTGMGTGELFF. Here the CDR3 DNA reads TGTGCCAGCAGTCTAACAGGAATGGGCACCGGGGAGCTGTTTTTT.